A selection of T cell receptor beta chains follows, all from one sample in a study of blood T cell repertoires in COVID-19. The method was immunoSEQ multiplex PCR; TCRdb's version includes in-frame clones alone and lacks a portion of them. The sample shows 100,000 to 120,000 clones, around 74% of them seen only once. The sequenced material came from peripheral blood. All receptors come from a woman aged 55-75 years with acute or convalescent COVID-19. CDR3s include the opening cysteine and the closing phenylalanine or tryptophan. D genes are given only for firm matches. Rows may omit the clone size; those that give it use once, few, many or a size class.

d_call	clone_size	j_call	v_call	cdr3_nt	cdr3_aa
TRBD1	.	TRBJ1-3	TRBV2	TGTGCCAGCACGCCGGGACAGGGATACAACACCATATATTTT	CASTPGQGYNTIYF
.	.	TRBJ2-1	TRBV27	TGTGCCAGCAGTTTTTATACAGGGGGGGGTTCCAATGAGCAGTTCTTC	CASSFYTGGGSNEQFF
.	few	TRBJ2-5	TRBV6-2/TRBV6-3	TGTGCCAGCAGTTCTAGGGAGACCCAGTACTTC	CASSSRETQYF
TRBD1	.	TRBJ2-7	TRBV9	TGTGCCAGCAGCGCCACTTCAACGACAGGGGCCGAGCAGTACTTC	CASSATSTTGAEQYF
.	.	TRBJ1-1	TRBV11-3	TGTGCCAGCAGCTTAGATATCGGGGGTGAAGCTTTCTTT	CASSLDIGGEAFF
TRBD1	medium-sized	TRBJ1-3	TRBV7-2	TGTGCCAGCAGCCATGAAACGGGACAGAATTTT	CASSHETGQNF
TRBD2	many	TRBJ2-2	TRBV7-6	TGTGCCAGCAGCTTACGGACTAGCGGGGGGTCGAACACCGGGGAGCTGTTTTTT	CASSLRTSGGSNTGELFF
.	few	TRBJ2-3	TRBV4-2	TGTGCCAGCAGCCAAGACAGGGATACGCAGTATTTT	CASSQDRDTQYF
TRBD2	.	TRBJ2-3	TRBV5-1	TGCGCCAGCAGCTTGGGGGGCCTAGCGGGGACAGATACGCAGTATTTT	CASSLGGLAGTDTQYF
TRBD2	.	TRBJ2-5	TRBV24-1	TGTGCCACCAGTGATTTTACCCAGGGAGGGCAAGAGACCCAGTACTTC	CATSDFTQGGQETQYF
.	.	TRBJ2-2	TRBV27	TGTGCCACCAAAAAAGGGGCGGTAAACACCGGGGAGCTGTTTTTT	CATKKGAVNTGELFF
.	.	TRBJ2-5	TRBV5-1	TGCGCCAGCAGCCGGACCGGAACAGGATCCCAAGAGACCCAGTACTTC	CASSRTGTGSQETQYF
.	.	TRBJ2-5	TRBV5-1	TGCGCCAGCAGCTTGACTGCTGGGGGCGGTGAGACCCAGTACTTC	CASSLTAGGGETQYF
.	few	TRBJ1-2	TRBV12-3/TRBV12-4	TGTGCCAGCAGCTCCGCCGGTGGCTACACCTTC	CASSSAGGYTF
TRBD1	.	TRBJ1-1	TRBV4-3	TGCGCCAGCAGCCAAGTGACAGGGGACACTGAAGCTTTCTTT	CASSQVTGDTEAFF
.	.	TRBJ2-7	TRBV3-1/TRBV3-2	TGTGCCAGCAGCCAACCACAGTTACCGTACTTC	CASSQPQLPYF
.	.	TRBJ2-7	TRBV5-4	TGTGCCAGCAGCTCTCTTTTAAACGAGCAGTACTTC	CASSSLLNEQYF
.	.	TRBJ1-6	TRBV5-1	TGCGCCAGCAGCTTGGATGGTGGAGGGTATAATTCACCCCTCCACTTT	CASSLDGGGYNSPLHF
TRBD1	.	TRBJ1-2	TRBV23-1	TGCGCCAGCAGTCATTCTAAGACAGGGGGTGATGGCTACACCTTC	CASSHSKTGGDGYTF
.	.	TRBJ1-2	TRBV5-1	TGCGCCAGCAGCCCGGCGCCAGGGAGGGCCAACTATGGCTACACCTTC	CASSPAPGRANYGYTF
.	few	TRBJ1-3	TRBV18	TGTGCCAGCTCACTTTCGGACGCTAAGGGGGACACCATATATTTT	CASSLSDAKGDTIYF
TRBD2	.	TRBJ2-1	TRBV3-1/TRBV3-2	TGTGCCAGCAGCCACTTGGCGGGGGGGAATGAGCAGTTCTTC	CASSHLAGGNEQFF
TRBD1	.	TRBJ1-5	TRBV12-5	TGTGCTAGTGGTTTCGGGACAGTCAATCAGCCCCAGCATTTT	CASGFGTVNQPQHF
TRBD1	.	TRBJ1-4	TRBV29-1	TGCAGCGTTAGGACAGGGGGCGCAGAAAAACTGTTTTTT	CSVRTGGAEKLFF
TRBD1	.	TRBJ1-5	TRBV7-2	TGTGCCAGCAGCCCGACAGGGGGCAATCAGCCCCAGCATTTT	CASSPTGGNQPQHF
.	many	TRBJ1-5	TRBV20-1	TGCAGTGCTAGTGGAGACAGAAACAATCAGCCCCAGCATTTT	CSASGDRNNQPQHF
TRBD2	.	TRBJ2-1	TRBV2	TGTGCCAGCAGACCGGGGGGGAGCTACAATGAGCAGTTCTTC	CASRPGGSYNEQFF
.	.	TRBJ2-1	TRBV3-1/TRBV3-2	TGTGCCAGCAGCCACGCGCCCAGGGAAAATGAGCAGTTCTTC	CASSHAPRENEQFF
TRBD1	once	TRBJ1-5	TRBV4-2	TGTGCCAGCAGCCAAGATCATGGGACAGGAGGCAATCAGCCCCAGCATTTT	CASSQDHGTGGNQPQHF
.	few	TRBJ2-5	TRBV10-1	TGCGCCAGCAGCACAGGGCTGGGAGAGACCCAGTACTTC	CASSTGLGETQYF
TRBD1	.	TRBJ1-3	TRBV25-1	TGTGCCAGCAGTGAATCGGGGGCAGGGGGTCAGAACACCATATATTTT	CASSESGAGGQNTIYF
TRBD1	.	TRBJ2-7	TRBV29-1	TGCAGCGTATCGGGACAGACAAATTACGAGCAGTACTTC	CSVSGQTNYEQYF
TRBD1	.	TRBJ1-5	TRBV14	TGTGCCAGCAGCTCATACCGGGACAGACACCTTCAGCCCCAGCATTTT	CASSSYRDRHLQPQHF
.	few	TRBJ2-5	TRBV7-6	TGTGCCAGCAGCTTAGATAACTATCCTCGAGAGACCCAGTACTTC	CASSLDNYPRETQYF
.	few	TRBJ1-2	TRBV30	TGTGCCTGGAGCCAACCAGGGGTCTATGGCTACACCTTC	CAWSQPGVYGYTF
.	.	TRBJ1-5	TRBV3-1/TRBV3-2	TGTGCCAGCAGCCACCGGGACAATATCCAGCCCCAGCATTTT	CASSHRDNIQPQHF